This T cell receptor beta chain was found in a study of patients and donors after allogeneic stem cell transplantation. MiXCR, run by TCRdb on the RT-PCR reads, gives a single entry per CDR3 protein. The table includes 150,000 to 200,000 distinct CDR3 sequences, around two fifths detected once. This clonotype was observed a handful of times. The CDR3 covers 13 residues. Trimming cost V 5 bases and J 3 bases; bases outside gene matches: 2. The V gene's germline CDR1 is LNHNV and CDR2 YYDKDF (reference sequence). This chain connects TRBV15 to TRBJ1-1, with 8 bases lining up with TRBD1. Sequenced material: blood, either unsorted or a sorted T cell fraction (not recorded which). The clonotype originates from a human donor who was either an allogeneic HSCT recipient or a stem cell or donor lymphocyte infusion donor (not recorded which). It is not recorded whose cells these are; they may come from a transplant donor. For the CDR3, the DNA is TGTGCCACCAGCCAGGACAGGGACACTGAAGCTTTCTTT. It yields the protein CATSQDRDTEAFF.